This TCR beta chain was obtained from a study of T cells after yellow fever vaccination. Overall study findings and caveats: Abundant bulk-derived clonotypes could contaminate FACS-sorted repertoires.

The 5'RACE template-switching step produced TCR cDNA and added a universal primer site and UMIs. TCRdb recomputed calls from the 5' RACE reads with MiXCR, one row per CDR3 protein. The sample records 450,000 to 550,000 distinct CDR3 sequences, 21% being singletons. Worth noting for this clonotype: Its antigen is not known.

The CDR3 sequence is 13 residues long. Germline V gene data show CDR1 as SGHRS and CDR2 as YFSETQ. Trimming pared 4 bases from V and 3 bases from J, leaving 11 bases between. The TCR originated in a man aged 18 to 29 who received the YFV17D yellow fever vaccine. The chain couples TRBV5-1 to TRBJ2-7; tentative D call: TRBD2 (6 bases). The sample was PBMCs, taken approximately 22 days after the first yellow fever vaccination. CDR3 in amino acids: CASSIRENYEQYF. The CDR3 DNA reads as TGCGCCAGCAGCATCCGGGAGAACTACGAGCAGTACTTC.